This passage covers 13 T cell receptor beta chains from one sample sequenced in a study of cytomegalovirus exposure and HLA in healthy donors. The PCR was carried out with 60 Vbeta primers and 13 Jbeta primers. Repertoires were generated with immunoSEQ multiplex PCR, while TCRdb's copy carries only in-frame clones and drops some. The sample has 75,000 to 100,000 clones; approximately 7.6% are singletons. Sequencing was done on a sample of PBMCs. The receptors here all came from a man aged 50 or older in good health and CMV-seronegative.

This clone was seen more than once but under ten times. The chain carries TRBV28 and TRBJ2-1, with 13 bases aligning to TRBD2. V trimming: 5 bases; J trimming: 9 bases; junction bases outside the gene matches: 13. This CDR3 has 17 residues. Germline V gives CDR1 MDHEN, CDR2 SYDVKM. The CDR3 region has the DNA TGTGCCAGCAGTCCCTCCCAACTAGCGGGAGGGCCCGGTGAGCAGTTCTTC. It specifies CASSPSQLAGGPGEQFF.

This clone was seen a few times. This specimen includes other DNA sequences encoding the same CDR3. V usage is TRBV11-2 and J usage is TRBJ2-5, with TRBD1 as a possible D gene (5 bases). The V gene's germline CDR1 is SGHAT and CDR2 FQNNGV. Between the trimmed V and J ends, which lost 3 bases and 0 bases, there was a span of 5 bases. The CDR3 consists of 13 residues. CDR3 DNA: TGTGCCAGCAGCTTGACAGACCAAGAGACCCAGTACTTC. Residues: CASSLTDQETQYF.

This clone has only a few counts. V and J are TRBV10-2 and TRBJ1-5; D gene uncertain. Germline V gene lookup returns CDR1 WSHSY and CDR2 SAAADI. This CDR3 spans 16 amino acids. V was clipped by 0 bases and J by 0 bases, with 9 bases between them. CDR3: CASSESPGNSNQPQHF. The DNA of the CDR3 is TGCGCCAGCAGTGAGTCCCCAGGCAATAGCAATCAGCCCCAGCATTTT.

This clone has a handful of counts. The gene calls are TRBV6-5 and TRBJ1-2, with 7 bases matching TRBD1. V shed 2 bases, J shed 6 bases, and the junction held 12 bases outside the gene matches. This CDR3 spans 16 amino acids. CDR1 and CDR2 from the germline V gene are MNHEY and SVGAGI. CDR3 region: CASSYPDREPTNGYTF. The CDR3 DNA reads as TGTGCCAGCAGTTACCCTGACAGGGAACCAACGAATGGCTACACCTTC.

V is TRBV6-1 and J is TRBJ1-1; maybe TRBD1 (5 bases). Looked up from germline, CDR1 is MNHNS and CDR2 is SASEGT. The CDR3 totals 17 residues. V lost 4 bases to trimming and J lost 3 bases, with 21 bases between them. This chain's CDR3 is CASSGIKAGTLHTEAFF. DNA of the CDR3: TGTGCCAGCAGTGGGATTAAGGCAGGGACTTTACACACTGAAGCTTTCTTT.

This clone was found a few times. The genes are TRBV11-2 and TRBJ2-7; 8 bases fit TRBD1. V trimming: 5 bases; J trimming: 4 bases; junction bases outside the gene matches: 1. Germline-derived CDR1 and CDR2 are SGHAT and FQNNGV. The CDR3 totals 12 residues. The CDR3 reads CASSRDRYEQYF. As DNA, the CDR3 is TGTGCCAGCAGCAGGGACAGGTACGAGCAGTACTTC.

This clone was counted only a few times. The genes are TRBV28 and TRBJ1-3; 8 nucleotides align to TRBD1. V lost 4 bases, J lost 4 bases, and 9 bases stayed unmatched. The CDR3 spans 16 residues. Germline V CDR1 and CDR2: MDHEN, SYDVKM. The CDR3 DNA sequence: TGTGCCAGCAGTTCACCGTACAGGGGGGAGGGAAACACCATATATTTT. Protein sequence: CASSSPYRGEGNTIYF.

This clone was recorded a few times. The V gene is TRBV28, the J gene TRBJ2-2; 11 bases map to TRBD2. CDR1 is MDHEN, CDR2 SYDVKM, per germline. V lost 10 bases, J lost 5 bases, and 12 bases stayed unmatched. The CDR3 loop spans 16 amino acids. The CDR3 loop is CATRPSLAGETGELFF. In DNA, the CDR3 is TGTGCCACCCGACCCTCACTAGCGGGAGAAACCGGGGAGCTGTTTTTT.

The rearrangement joins TRBV29-1 to TRBJ1-2; weak D call: TRBD1 (5 bases). The CDR3 runs 15 residues. In germline, CDR1 is SQVTM, CDR2 ANQGSEA. Trimming left V 0 bases short and J 2 bases short, with 13 bases between. CDR3 in DNA: TGCAGCGTTGAAGATTTGGGGGGGGAGAACTATGGCTACACCTTC. As protein: CSVEDLGGENYGYTF.

In this sample, this clone turned up a few times. The V gene is TRBV4-3, the J gene TRBJ2-2, with D unresolved. Per the germline V gene, CDR1 is LGHNA and CDR2 is YSLEER. V was pared by 0 bases and J by 5 bases, with 13 bases between. The CDR3 consists of 16 residues. CDR3 loop: CASSQDHPYPTGELFF. The DNA for the CDR3 is TGCGCCAGCAGCCAAGATCATCCCTACCCTACCGGGGAGCTGTTTTTT.

The chain joins TRBV6-1 to TRBJ2-1; TRBD1 matches 11 bases. Losses at the gene ends were 1 base for V and 15 bases for J; bases not matched to a gene: 5. From germline, CDR1 is MNHNS and CDR2 SASEGT. This CDR3 comprises 13 residues. CDR3 protein: CASSEVWTGGLFF. In DNA, the CDR3 is TGTGCCAGCAGTGAAGTTTGGACAGGGGGCCTGTTCTTC.

The chain joins TRBV9 to TRBJ2-5, with 8 bases that match TRBD1. The V gene's germline CDR1 is SGDLS and CDR2 YYNGEE. The CDR3 totals 14 residues. With V trimmed by 4 bases and J by 6 bases, 8 bases remained unmatched. The CDR3 region is CASSQQGVRQTQYF. The CDR3, as DNA: TGTGCCAGCAGCCAACAGGGGGTTAGGCAGACCCAGTACTTC.

The V and J genes are TRBV5-4 and TRBJ2-2; 9 nucleotides agree with TRBD2. Germline CDR1 is SGHNT and CDR2 is YYREEE (reference sequence). V lost 7 bases and J lost 7; bases outside the gene matches: 8. This CDR3 is built from 14 residues. The CDR3 loop reads CASRAGGGGGELFF. CDR3 in DNA: TGTGCCAGCCGAGCGGGAGGTGGCGGCGGGGAGCTGTTTTTT.